This TCR beta chain is drawn from a study of identical twins. From the 5' RACE reads, TCRdb called clonotypes with MiXCR, one entry per CDR3 protein. The sample has over 600,000 distinct CDR3 sequences, 21% seen once. Losses at the gene ends were 4 bases for V and 0 bases for J; bases not matched to a gene: 14. Germline-derived CDR1 and CDR2 are LGHNA and YSLEER. This CDR3 region has 19 residues. The same data also went into a second study, on T cells expressing NK-cell markers.

This sequence was found in a woman younger than 30 in good health. Sequenced: PBMCs. J is TRBJ2-1 and V is TRBV4-3; TRBD2 matches at 8 bases. CDR3 DNA: TGCGCCAGCAGCCCAGCCGGGGGGGTCGCAGCCAACTCCTACAATGAGCAGTTCTTC. This codes for CASSPAGGVAANSYNEQFF.